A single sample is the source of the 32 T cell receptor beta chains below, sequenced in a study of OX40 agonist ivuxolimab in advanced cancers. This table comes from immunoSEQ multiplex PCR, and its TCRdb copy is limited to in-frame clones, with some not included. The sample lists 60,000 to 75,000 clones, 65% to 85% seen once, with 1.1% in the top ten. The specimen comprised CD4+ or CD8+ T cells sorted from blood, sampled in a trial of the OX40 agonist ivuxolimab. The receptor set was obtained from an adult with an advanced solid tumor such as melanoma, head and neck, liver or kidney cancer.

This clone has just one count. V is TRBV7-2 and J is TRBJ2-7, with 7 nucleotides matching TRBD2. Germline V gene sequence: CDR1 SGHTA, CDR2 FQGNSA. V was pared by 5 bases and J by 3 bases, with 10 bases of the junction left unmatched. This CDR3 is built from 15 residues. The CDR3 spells CASSRGVLGNYEQYF. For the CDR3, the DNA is TGTGCCAGCAGCCGGGGGGTACTCGGGAACTACGAGCAGTACTTC.

The CDR3 region is CASSALNTGELFF. DNA for the CDR3: TGTGCCAGCTCCGCCCTGAACACCGGGGAGCTGTTTTTT. The genes are TRBV19 and TRBJ2-2; D is unclear. The CDR3 covers 13 residues. The ends were cut back, 9 bases at V and 1 base at J, with 9 bases in the middle. The germline V gene has CDR1 LNHDA and CDR2 SQIVND (reference sequence). Filled out from reference TRBV19 and TRBJ2-2, the complete variable domain reads DGGITQSPKYLFRKEGQNVTLSCEQNLNHDAMYWYRQDPGQGLRLIYYSQIVNDFQKGDIAEGYSVSREKKESFPLTVTSAQKNPTAFYLCASSALNTGELFFGEGSRLTVL.

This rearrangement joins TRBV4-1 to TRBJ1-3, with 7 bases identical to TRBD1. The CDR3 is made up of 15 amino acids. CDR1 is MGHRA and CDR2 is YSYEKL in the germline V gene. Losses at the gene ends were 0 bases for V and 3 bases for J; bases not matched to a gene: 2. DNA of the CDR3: TGCGCCAGCAGCCAAGATCACAGGGGTGGAAACACCATATATTTT. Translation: CASSQDHRGGNTIYF.

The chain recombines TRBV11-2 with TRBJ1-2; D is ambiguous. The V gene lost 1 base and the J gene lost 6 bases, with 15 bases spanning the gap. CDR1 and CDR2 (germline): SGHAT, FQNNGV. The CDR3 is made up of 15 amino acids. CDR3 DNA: TGTGCCAGCAGCTTAGGGTCCAGGAGGTCGAATGGCTACACCTTC. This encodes CASSLGSRRSNGYTF.

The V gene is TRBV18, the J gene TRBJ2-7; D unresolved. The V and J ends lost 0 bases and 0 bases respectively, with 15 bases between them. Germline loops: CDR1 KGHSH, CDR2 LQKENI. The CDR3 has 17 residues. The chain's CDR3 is CASSPPGIIPSSYEQYF. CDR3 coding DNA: TGTGCCAGCTCACCACCGGGAATCATTCCTAGCTCCTACGAGCAGTACTTC.

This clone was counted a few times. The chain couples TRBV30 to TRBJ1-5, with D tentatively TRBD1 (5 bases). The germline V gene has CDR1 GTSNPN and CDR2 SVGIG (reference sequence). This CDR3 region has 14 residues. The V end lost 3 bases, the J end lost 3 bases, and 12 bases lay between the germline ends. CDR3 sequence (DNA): TGTGCCTGGAGGACGGGGCAGACCAATCAGCCCCAGCATTTT. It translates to CAWRTGQTNQPQHF. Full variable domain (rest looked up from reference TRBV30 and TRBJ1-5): SQTIHQWPATLVQPVGSPLSLECTVEGTSNPNLYWYRQAAGRGLQLLFYSVGIGQISSEVPQNLSASRPQDRQFILSSKKLLLSDSGFYLCAWRTGQTNQPQHFGDGTRLSIL.

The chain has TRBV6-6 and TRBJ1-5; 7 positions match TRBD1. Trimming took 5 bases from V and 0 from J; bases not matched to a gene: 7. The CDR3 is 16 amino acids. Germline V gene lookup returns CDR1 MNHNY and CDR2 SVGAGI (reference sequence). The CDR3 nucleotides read TGTGCCAGCAGTCATCCACAGGGGAATAGCAATCAGCCCCAGCATTTT. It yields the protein CASSHPQGNSNQPQHF.

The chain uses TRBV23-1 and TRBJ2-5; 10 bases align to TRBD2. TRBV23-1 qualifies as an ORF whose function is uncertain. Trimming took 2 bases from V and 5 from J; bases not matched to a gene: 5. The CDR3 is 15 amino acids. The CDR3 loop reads CASSQTSGVQETQYF. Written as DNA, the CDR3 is TGCGCCAGCAGTCAAACTAGCGGGGTTCAGGAGACCCAGTACTTC.

In DNA form, the CDR3 reads TGTGCCAGCAGTTACTCCCCTCAGGGGGTTGGAGATACGCAGTATTTT. Translating it yields CASSYSPQGVGDTQYF. The chain couples TRBV6-5 to TRBJ2-3; 7 positions agree with TRBD1. CDR1 MNHEY and CDR2 SVGAGI come from the germline V gene. V trimming: 0 bases; J trimming: 5 bases; junction bases outside the gene matches: 8. The CDR3 has 16 amino acids.

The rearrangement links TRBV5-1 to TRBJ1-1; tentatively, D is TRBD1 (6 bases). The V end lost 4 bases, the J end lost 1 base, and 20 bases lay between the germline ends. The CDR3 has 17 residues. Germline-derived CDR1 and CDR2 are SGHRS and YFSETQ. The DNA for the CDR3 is TGCGCCAGCAGCCTTGGGCCCGGGACACCCAAGAACACTGAAGCTTTCTTT. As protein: CASSLGPGTPKNTEAFF.

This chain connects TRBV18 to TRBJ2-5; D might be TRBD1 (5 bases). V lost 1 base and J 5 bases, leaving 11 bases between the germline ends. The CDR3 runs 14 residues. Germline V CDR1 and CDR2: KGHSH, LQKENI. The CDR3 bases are TGTGCCAGCTCACCACTCCAGGGTGGGGAGACCCAGTACTTC. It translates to CASSPLQGGETQYF. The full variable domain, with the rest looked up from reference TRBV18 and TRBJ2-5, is NAGVMQNPRHLVRRRGQEARLRCSPMKGHSHVYWYRQLPEEGLKFMVYLQKENIIDESGMPKERFSAEFPKEGPSILRIQQVVRGDSAAYFCASSPLQGGETQYFGPGTRLLVL.

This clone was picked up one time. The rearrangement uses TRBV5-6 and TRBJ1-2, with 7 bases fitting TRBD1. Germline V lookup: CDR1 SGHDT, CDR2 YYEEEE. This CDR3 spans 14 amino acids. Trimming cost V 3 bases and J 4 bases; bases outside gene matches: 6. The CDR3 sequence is CASSWGDSSYGYTF. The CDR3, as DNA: TGTGCCAGCAGCTGGGGGGACAGCAGCTATGGCTACACCTTC.

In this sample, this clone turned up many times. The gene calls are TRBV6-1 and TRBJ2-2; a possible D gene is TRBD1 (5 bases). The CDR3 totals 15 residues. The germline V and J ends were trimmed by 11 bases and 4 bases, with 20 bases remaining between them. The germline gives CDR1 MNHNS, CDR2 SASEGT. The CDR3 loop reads CAAPRSGISTGELFF. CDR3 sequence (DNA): TGTGCCGCCCCCAGATCAGGGATTAGCACCGGGGAGCTGTTTTTT.

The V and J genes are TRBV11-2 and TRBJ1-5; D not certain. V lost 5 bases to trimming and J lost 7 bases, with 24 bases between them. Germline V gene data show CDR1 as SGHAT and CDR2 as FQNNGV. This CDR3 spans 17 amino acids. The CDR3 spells CASSANPGLEGRQPQHF. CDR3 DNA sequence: TGTGCCAGCAGCGCTAACCCTGGCTTGGAAGGGCGCCAGCCCCAGCATTTT.

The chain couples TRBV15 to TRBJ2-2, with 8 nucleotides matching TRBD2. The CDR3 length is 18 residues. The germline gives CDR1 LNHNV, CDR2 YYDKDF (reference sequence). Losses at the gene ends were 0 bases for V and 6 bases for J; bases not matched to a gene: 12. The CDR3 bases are TGTGCCACCAGCAGAGACCCCGCGGGGGGCCCTTCTGCCGGGGAGCTGTTTTTT. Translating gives CATSRDPAGGPSAGELFF.

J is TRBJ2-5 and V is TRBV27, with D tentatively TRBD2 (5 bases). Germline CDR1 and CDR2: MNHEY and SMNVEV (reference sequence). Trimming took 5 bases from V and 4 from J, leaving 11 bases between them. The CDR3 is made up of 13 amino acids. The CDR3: CASSPPGTETQYF. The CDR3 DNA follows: TGTGCCAGCAGTCCGCCGGGAACAGAGACCCAGTACTTC.

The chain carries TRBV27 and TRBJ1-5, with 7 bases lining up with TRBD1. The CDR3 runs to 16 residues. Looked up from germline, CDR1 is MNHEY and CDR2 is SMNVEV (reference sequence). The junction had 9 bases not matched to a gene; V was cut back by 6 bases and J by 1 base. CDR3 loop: CASSTHRGGSNQPQHF. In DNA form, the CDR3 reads TGTGCCAGCAGCACTCACAGGGGTGGGAGCAATCAGCCCCAGCATTTT.

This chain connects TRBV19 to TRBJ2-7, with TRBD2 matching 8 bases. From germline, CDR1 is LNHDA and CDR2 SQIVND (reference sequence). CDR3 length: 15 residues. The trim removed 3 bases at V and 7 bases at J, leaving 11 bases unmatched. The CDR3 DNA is TGTGCCAGTAGTATCTACAGCGGGGGATCTACGGAGCAGTACTTC. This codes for CASSIYSGGSTEQYF. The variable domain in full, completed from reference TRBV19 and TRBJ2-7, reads DGGITQSPKYLFRKEGQNVTLSCEQNLNHDAMYWYRQDPGQGLRLIYYSQIVNDFQKGDIAEGYSVSREKKESFPLTVTSAQKNPTAFYLCASSIYSGGSTEQYFGPGTRLTVT.

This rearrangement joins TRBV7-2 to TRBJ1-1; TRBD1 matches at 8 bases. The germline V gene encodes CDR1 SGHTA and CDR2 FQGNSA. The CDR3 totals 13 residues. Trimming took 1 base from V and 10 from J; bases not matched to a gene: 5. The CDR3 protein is CASSLEGQVRAFF. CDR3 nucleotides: TGTGCCAGCAGCTTAGAGGGACAGGTGAGAGCTTTCTTT.

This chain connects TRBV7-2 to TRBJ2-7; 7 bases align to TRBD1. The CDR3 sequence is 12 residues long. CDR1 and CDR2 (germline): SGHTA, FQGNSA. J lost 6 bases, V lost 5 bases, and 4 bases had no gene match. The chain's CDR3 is CASSLHRGEQYF. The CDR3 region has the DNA TGTGCCAGCAGCCTGCACAGGGGCGAGCAGTACTTC. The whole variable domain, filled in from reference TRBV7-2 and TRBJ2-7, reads GAGVSQSPSNKVTEKGKDVELRCDPISGHTALYWYRQSLGQGLEFLIYFQGNSAPDKSGLPSDRFSAERTGGSVSTLTIQRTQQEDSAVYLCASSLHRGEQYFGPGTRLTVT.

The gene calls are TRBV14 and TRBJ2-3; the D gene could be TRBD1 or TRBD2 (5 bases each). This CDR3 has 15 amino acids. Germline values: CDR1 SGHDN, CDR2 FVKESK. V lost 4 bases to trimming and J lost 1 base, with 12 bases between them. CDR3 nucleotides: TGTGCCAGCAGCCCACAGGACTTAGGCACAGATACGCAGTATTTT. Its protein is CASSPQDLGTDTQYF.

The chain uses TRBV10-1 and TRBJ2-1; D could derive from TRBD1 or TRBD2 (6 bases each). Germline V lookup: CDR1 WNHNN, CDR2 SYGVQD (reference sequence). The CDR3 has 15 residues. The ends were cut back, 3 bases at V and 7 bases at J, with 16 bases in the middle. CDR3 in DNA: TGCGCCAGCAGTGAAGCAGGGGTAAGCGGGAATGAGCAGTTCTTC. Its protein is CASSEAGVSGNEQFF.

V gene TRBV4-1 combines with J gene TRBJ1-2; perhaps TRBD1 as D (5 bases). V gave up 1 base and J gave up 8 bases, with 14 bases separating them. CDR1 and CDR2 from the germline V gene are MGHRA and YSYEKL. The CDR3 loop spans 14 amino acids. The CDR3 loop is CASSQAGRGGGYTF. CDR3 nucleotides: TGCGCCAGCAGCCAAGCCGGGAGGGGCGGGGGCTACACCTTC.

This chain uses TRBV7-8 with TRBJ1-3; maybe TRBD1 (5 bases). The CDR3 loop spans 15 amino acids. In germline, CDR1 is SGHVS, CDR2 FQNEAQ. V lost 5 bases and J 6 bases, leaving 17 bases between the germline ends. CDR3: CASSPQGTRENTIYF. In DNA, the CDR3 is TGTGCCAGCAGCCCCCAGGGTACGAGGGAAAACACCATATATTTT.

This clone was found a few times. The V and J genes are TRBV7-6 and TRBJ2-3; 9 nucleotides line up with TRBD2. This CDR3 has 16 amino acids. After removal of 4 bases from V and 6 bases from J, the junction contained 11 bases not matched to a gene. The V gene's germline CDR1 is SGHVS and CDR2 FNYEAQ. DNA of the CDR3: TGTGCCAGCAGCTCGGCGGGAGGGAACCGCCGGGATACGCAGTATTTT. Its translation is CASSSAGGNRRDTQYF.

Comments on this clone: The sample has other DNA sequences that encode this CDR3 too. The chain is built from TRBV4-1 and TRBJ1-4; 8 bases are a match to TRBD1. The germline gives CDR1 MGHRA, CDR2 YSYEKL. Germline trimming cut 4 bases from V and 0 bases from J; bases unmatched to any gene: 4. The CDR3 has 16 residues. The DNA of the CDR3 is TGCGCCAGCAGCCCTGGACAGGGTGCAACTAATGAAAAACTGTTTTTT. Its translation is CASSPGQGATNEKLFF.

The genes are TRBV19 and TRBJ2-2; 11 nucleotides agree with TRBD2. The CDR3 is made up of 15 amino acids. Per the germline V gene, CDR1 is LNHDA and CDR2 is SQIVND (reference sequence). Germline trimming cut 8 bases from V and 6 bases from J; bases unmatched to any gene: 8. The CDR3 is CASGSTSGVAGELFF. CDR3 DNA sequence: TGTGCCAGTGGCTCGACTAGCGGGGTCGCCGGGGAGCTGTTTTTT.

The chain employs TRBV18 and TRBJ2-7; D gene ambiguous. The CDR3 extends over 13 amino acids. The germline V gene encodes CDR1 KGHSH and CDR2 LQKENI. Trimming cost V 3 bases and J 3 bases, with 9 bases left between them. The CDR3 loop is CASSPGPYYEQYF. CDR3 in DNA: TGTGCCAGCTCACCCGGACCCTACTACGAGCAGTACTTC.

CDR3 coding DNA: TGTGCCAGTACCATCGGGGGACAGGGGACCAACTATGGCTACACCTTC. It yields the protein CASTIGGQGTNYGYTF. The rearrangement uses TRBV19 and TRBJ1-2, with 10 nucleotides matching TRBD1. The CDR3 contains 16 residues. CDR1 and CDR2 from the germline V gene are LNHDA and SQIVND (reference sequence). The trim removed 7 bases at V and 2 bases at J, leaving 10 bases unmatched.

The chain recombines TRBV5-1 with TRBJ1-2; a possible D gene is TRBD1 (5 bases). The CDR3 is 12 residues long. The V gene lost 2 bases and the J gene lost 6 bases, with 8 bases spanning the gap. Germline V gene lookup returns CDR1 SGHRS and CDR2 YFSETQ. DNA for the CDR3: TGCGCCAGCAGCTTAGGGGAGAATGGCTACACCTTC. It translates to CASSLGENGYTF.

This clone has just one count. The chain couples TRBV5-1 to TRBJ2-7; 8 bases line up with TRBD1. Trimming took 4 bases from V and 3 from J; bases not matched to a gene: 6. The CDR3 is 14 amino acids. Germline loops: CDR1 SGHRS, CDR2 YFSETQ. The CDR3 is CASSNRQGNYEQYF. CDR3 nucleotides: TGCGCCAGCAGCAATAGACAGGGGAACTACGAGCAGTACTTC.

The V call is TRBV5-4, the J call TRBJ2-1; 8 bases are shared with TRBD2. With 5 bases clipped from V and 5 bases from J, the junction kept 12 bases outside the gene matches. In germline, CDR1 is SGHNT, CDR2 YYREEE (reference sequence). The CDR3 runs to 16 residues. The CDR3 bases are TGTGCCAGCAGGGGCCGTGGTACGGGGGGGGACAATGAGCAGTTCTTC. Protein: CASRGRGTGGDNEQFF.